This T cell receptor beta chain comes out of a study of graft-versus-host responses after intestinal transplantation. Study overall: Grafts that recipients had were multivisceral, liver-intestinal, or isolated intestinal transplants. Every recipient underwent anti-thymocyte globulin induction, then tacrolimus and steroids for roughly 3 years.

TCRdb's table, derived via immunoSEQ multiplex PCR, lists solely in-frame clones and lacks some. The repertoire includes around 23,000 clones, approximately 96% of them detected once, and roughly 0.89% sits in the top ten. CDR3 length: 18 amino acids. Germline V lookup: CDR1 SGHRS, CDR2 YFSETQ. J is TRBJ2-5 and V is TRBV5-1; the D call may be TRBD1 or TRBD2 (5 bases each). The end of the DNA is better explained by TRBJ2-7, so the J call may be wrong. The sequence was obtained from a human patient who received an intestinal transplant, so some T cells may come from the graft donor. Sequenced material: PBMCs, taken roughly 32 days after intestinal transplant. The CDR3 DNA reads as TGCGCCAGCAGCCCGATGGGGGTTACGTCCCTGGGCTCCTACGAGCAGTACTTC. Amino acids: CASSPMGVTSLGSYEQYF.